The 19 T cell receptor beta chains listed next were all sequenced from one sample in a study of breast tumors, draining lymph nodes, adjacent tissues. The lymph nodes were axillary draining lymph nodes from breast cancer patients. TCRdb called the multiplex PCR reads again in MiXCR, with one record for every CDR3 protein. The sample shows about 120,000 distinct CDR3 sequences, just under 20% of them seen only once. The specimen sequenced was axillary lymph node tissue. All receptors come from a female donor with breast cancer. Some clones in this sample may be carry-over from other donors' samples.

Ten or more counts support this clonotype. The gene calls are TRBV10-3 and TRBJ2-7; no definite D call. The V gene lost 0 bases and the J gene lost 5 bases, with 11 bases spanning the gap. This CDR3 spans 14 amino acids. CDR1 and CDR2 (germline): ENHRY, SYGVKD. CDR3 sequence: CAISESGPHHEQYF. The CDR3 DNA reads TGTGCCATCAGTGAGTCGGGCCCTCACCACGAGCAGTACTTC.

This clonotype was seen more than once but under ten times. The CDR3 loop is CASSLLQGAAGELFF. The CDR3 bases are TGTGCCAGCAGCTTATTGCAGGGGGCAGCCGGGGAGCTGTTTTTT. The J gene is TRBJ2-2, the V gene TRBV7-3; 8 bases line up with TRBD1. Germline CDR1 SGHTA, CDR2 FQGTGA. V was pared by 2 bases and J by 6 bases, with 5 bases of the junction left unmatched. This CDR3 is built from 15 residues.

As regards this clonotype: The final CDR3 position lacks the conserved phenylalanine or tryptophan, pointing to a likely read error. The chain couples TRBV28 to TRBJ1-6; no clear D gene. The CDR3 totals 15 residues. Trimming pared 5 bases from V and 7 bases from J, leaving 15 bases between. Germline V gives CDR1 MDHEN, CDR2 SYDVKM. CDR3 in amino acids: CASSLLGVGNSPLHL. As DNA, the CDR3 is TGTGCCAGCAGTCTGCTCGGAGTGGGCAATTCACCCCTCCACCTT.

The table lists this clonotype with many counts. The chain joins TRBV5-1 to TRBJ2-1, with a weak D call TRBD1 (6 bases). Germline CDR1 is SGHRS and CDR2 is YFSETQ. Trimming left V 2 bases short and J 6 bases short, with 9 bases between. This CDR3 has 13 amino acids. The chain's CDR3 is CASSLGQTNEQFF. In DNA, the CDR3 is TGCGCCAGCAGCTTAGGACAGACCAATGAGCAGTTCTTC.

This clonotype was picked up one time. With a much larger clone just one base away, this may be a read error. This CDR3 fails to terminate in the conserved phenylalanine or tryptophan, so it likely reflects a read error. The chain couples TRBV10-3 to TRBJ1-5; 7 bases align to TRBD1. The V and J ends lost 6 bases and 1 base, in that order; junction bases with no gene match: 3. The CDR3 runs 14 residues. Germline V CDR1 and CDR2: ENHRY, SYGVKD. The CDR3 nucleotides read TGTGCCATCAGCGAGGGACAGAGCAATCAGCCCCAGCATCTT. This sequence encodes CAISEGQSNQPQHL.

This clonotype was seen many times. The chain couples TRBV3-1 to TRBJ2-2; 7 nucleotides agree with TRBD2. The junction had 2 bases not matched to a gene; V was cut back by 4 bases and J by 0 bases. The CDR3 is 15 amino acids. Germline V CDR1 and CDR2: LGHDT, YNNKEL (reference sequence). In DNA form, the CDR3 reads TGTGCCAGCAGCCTTCGGGGGGCGAACACCGGGGAGCTGTTTTTT. Encoded protein: CASSLRGANTGELFF.

This clonotype showed up many times. The chain carries TRBV5-1 and TRBJ2-1, with TRBD2 identical over 8 bases. This CDR3 spans 13 amino acids. Germline V gene sequence: CDR1 SGHRS, CDR2 YFSETQ. V lost 5 bases to trimming and J lost 10 bases; unmatched junction nucleotides: 8. The CDR3 sequence is CASRAWGGGEQFF. CDR3 DNA sequence: TGCGCCAGCAGGGCGTGGGGCGGGGGGGAGCAGTTCTTC.

This clonotype has a count of ten or more. The chain recombines TRBV6-5 with TRBJ1-2; weak D call: TRBD1 (6 bases). V lost 7 bases and J lost 8, with 20 bases in between. The CDR3 has 14 residues. The germline V gene encodes CDR1 MNHEY and CDR2 SVGAGI. The CDR3 loop is CASTKPGGARGYTF. The CDR3 nucleotides are TGTGCCAGCACCAAACCCGGGGGGGCGCGGGGCTACACCTTC.

This clonotype was seen ten or more times. V and J are TRBV19 and TRBJ2-3, with D possibly being TRBD2 (6 bases). V lost 3 bases to trimming and J lost 6 bases, with 13 bases between them. The CDR3 consists of 14 residues. Germline V gene data show CDR1 as LNHDA and CDR2 as SQIVND (reference sequence). The CDR3 protein is CASSISGLADTQYF. The CDR3 bases are TGTGCCAGTAGTATTAGCGGTCTTGCGGATACGCAGTATTTT.

At least ten counts were recorded for this clonotype. The chain recombines TRBV20-1 with TRBJ2-3; the D gene is possibly TRBD1 (5 bases). CDR1 is DFQATT, CDR2 SNEGSKA, per germline (reference sequence). Trimming cost V 6 bases and J 0 bases, with 10 bases left between them. The length of the CDR3 is 13 residues. The CDR3 nucleotides read TGCAGTGCACGACAGACTAGCACAGATACGCAGTATTTT. Its translation is CSARQTSTDTQYF.

This clonotype came up many times. The V gene is TRBV7-3, the J gene TRBJ2-1, with D tentatively TRBD1 or TRBD2 (5 bases each). V was shortened by 3 bases and J by 8 bases, with 11 bases between the two germline ends. The CDR3 spans 13 residues. Looked up from germline, CDR1 is SGHTA and CDR2 is FQGTGA. In DNA, the CDR3 is TGTGCCAGCAGCTTTGTCCGGGGCGATGAGCAGTTCTTC. It translates to CASSFVRGDEQFF. Variable domain in full (rest from reference TRBV7-3 and TRBJ2-1): GAGVSQTPSNKVTEKGKYVELRCDPISGHTALYWYRQSLGQGPEFLIYFQGTGAADDSGLPNDRFFAVRPEGSVSTLKIQRTERGDSAVYLCASSFVRGDEQFFGPGTRLTVL.

In its sample, this clonotype was seen many times. V is TRBV11-2 and J is TRBJ2-5; D possibly corresponds to TRBD2 (6 bases). The germline CDR1 and CDR2 sequences are SGHAT and FQNNGV. This CDR3 contains 13 residues. The V gene lost 5 bases and the J gene lost 1 base, with 8 bases spanning the gap. This CDR3 reads CASSEGLQETQYF. CDR3 nucleotide sequence: TGTGCCAGCAGCGAGGGACTCCAAGAGACCCAGTACTTC.

This clonotype was found a few times. The gene calls are TRBV3-1 and TRBJ1-5; D gene ambiguous. The V end was cut by 6 bases, the J end by 2 bases, with 14 bases between. CDR3 length: 15 amino acids. Germline CDR1 is LGHDT and CDR2 is YNNKEL (reference sequence). The CDR3 sequence is CASSAGEGRNQPQHF. In nucleotides, the CDR3 is TGTGCCAGCAGTGCCGGTGAAGGACGCAATCAGCCCCAGCATTTT. Complete variable domain (other parts from reference TRBV3-1 and TRBJ1-5): DTAVSQTPKYLVTQMGNDKSIKCEQNLGHDTMYWYKQDSKKFLKIMFSYNNKELIINETVPNRFSPKSPDKAHLNLHINSLELGDSAVYFCASSAGEGRNQPQHFGDGTRLSIL.

This clonotype was seen a few times. The V and J genes are TRBV3-1 and TRBJ2-1; D may be TRBD2 (6 bases). Trimming removed 5 bases at V and 6 bases at J, with 17 bases between. Germline CDR1 and CDR2: LGHDT and YNNKEL (reference sequence). This CDR3 has 15 amino acids. CDR3 sequence (DNA): TGTGCCAGCAGCGCCCGACTAGATGGTTTCAATGAGCAGTTCTTC. Translated, it gives CASSARLDGFNEQFF.

At least ten counts were recorded for this clonotype. This rearrangement joins TRBV5-1 to TRBJ2-2; D is ambiguous. The CDR3 loop spans 12 amino acids. Trimming cost V 0 bases and J 7 bases, with 4 bases left between them. Germline values: CDR1 SGHRS, CDR2 YFSETQ. CDR3 loop: CASSLAVGELFF. CDR3 DNA sequence: TGCGCCAGCAGCTTGGCGGTCGGGGAGCTGTTTTTT.

To note about this clonotype: At one end the junction does not follow the germline gene, possibly because of a read error. This chain joins TRBV6-5 and TRBJ2-1; no clear D gene. Germline assignment: CDR1 MNHEY and CDR2 SVGAGI. This CDR3 region has 13 residues. The CDR3 region is CASSRTHYDEQFF. DNA for the CDR3: TGTGCCAGCAGTAGGACCCACTACGATGAGCAGTTCTTC.

Many counts were recorded for this clonotype. The gene calls are TRBV19 and TRBJ2-1; no clear D gene. Germline CDR1 and CDR2: LNHDA and SQIVND (reference sequence). The CDR3 totals 15 residues. Trimming stripped 4 bases from V and 3 bases from J, with 13 bases between. Here the CDR3 DNA reads TGTGCCAGTAGTAAGGAACTACTAAGCTACAATGAGCAGTTCTTC. The encoded protein is CASSKELLSYNEQFF.

Ten or more counts support this clonotype. The V gene is TRBV19, the J gene TRBJ1-6, with D maybe TRBD1 (5 bases). The V and J ends lost 10 bases and 9 bases respectively, with 13 bases between them. Germline CDR1 LNHDA, CDR2 SQIVND (reference sequence). The CDR3 extends over 12 amino acids. In DNA form, the CDR3 reads TGTGCCACCCAGAGCGGGGGTTCACCCCTCCACTTT. Translating gives CATQSGGSPLHF.

This clonotype was picked up many times. The chain employs TRBV5-1 and TRBJ2-7, with 8 bases matching TRBD2. The CDR3 is made up of 15 amino acids. Germline lookup yields CDR1 SGHRS and CDR2 YFSETQ. Trimming cost V 0 bases and J 5 bases; bases outside gene matches: 7. Here the CDR3 DNA reads TGCGCCAGCAGCTTGGGCTCTAGCGGGTACAACGAGCAGTACTTC. Translating gives CASSLGSSGYNEQYF.